A single sample gave rise to the 21 T cell receptor beta chains below, sequenced in a study of cytomegalovirus exposure and HLA in healthy donors. PCR primers comprised 60 Vbeta and 13 Jbeta primers. Data came from immunoSEQ multiplex PCR; TCRdb stores just in-frame clones and leaves some out. This repertoire shows more than 120,000 clones, 70% to 80% found once; its top ten account for around 6.6%. Sample: PBMCs. The receptors were sampled from a woman aged 40 to 50 in good health and CMV-seropositive.

V and J are TRBV2 and TRBJ1-2, with a weak D call TRBD1 (6 bases). This CDR3 has 12 amino acids. Trimming took off 4 bases at V and 6 bases at J, with 9 bases between the two ends. Germline values: CDR1 SNHLY, CDR2 FYNNEI. In DNA, the CDR3 is TGTGCCAGCAGTGTAACAGGGAATGGCTACACCTTC. Translation gives CASSVTGNGYTF.

The chain employs TRBV7-9 and TRBJ2-5; D is possibly TRBD2 (8 bases). The CDR3 consists of 16 residues. V was cut by 5 bases and J by 5 bases, with 21 bases left in between. CDR1 is SEHNR and CDR2 is FQNEAQ in the germline V gene (reference sequence). DNA of the CDR3: TGTGCCAGCAGCCAACGGGAGGGGGCGTGGGAGGAGACCCAGTACTTC. Residues: CASSQREGAWEETQYF.

This chain uses TRBV5-1 with TRBJ2-3; tentatively, D is TRBD2 (5 bases). CDR1 is SGHRS, CDR2 YFSETQ, per germline. The CDR3 spans 15 residues. V was shortened by 0 bases and J by 4 bases, with 12 bases between the two germline ends. The CDR3 reads CASSLGTVRPDTQYF. CDR3 in DNA: TGCGCCAGCAGCTTGGGGACTGTCCGCCCAGATACGCAGTATTTT.

The chain uses TRBV15 and TRBJ2-3; 12 bases are a match to TRBD2. Germline V gene sequence: CDR1 LNHNV, CDR2 YYDKDF (reference sequence). V shed 5 bases and J 2 bases; nucleotides not matched to a gene: 14. The CDR3 extends over 19 amino acids. CDR3 sequence (DNA): TGTGCCACCAGCGGATCTTTACCGGGACTAGCGGGCCACACAGATACGCAGTATTTT. It is translated as CATSGSLPGLAGHTDTQYF. Full variable domain (missing parts from reference TRBV15 and TRBJ2-3): DAMVIQNPRYQVTQFGKPVTLSCSQTLNHNVMYWYQQKSSQAPKLLFHYYDKDFNNEADTPDNFQSRRPNTSFCFLDIRSPGLGDTAMYLCATSGSLPGLAGHTDTQYFGPGTRLTVL.

This rearrangement joins TRBV2 to TRBJ1-5; possibly TRBD1 for D (5 bases). The CDR3 is made up of 15 amino acids. The V gene lost 1 base and the J gene lost 6 bases, with 13 bases spanning the gap. Germline V gene sequence: CDR1 SNHLY, CDR2 FYNNEI. CDR3 DNA sequence: TGTGCCAGCAGTGAAGTTGCAGGGATGGGTCAGCCCCAGCATTTT. Its translation is CASSEVAGMGQPQHF.

The chain joins TRBV5-1 to TRBJ2-1, with D perhaps TRBD1 (5 bases). This CDR3 comprises 12 residues. Germline CDR1 SGHRS, CDR2 YFSETQ. V dropped 4 bases and J dropped 7 bases, with 9 bases sitting between them. The CDR3 is CASSTQGNEQFF. The CDR3 region has the DNA TGCGCCAGCAGCACCCAGGGTAATGAGCAGTTCTTC.

This chain connects TRBV5-5 to TRBJ1-1; possible D gene TRBD1, 5 bases. Trimming left V 4 bases short and J 5 bases short, with 12 bases between. The CDR3 is 13 residues long. CDR1 is SGHKS, CDR2 YYEKEE, per germline (reference sequence). CDR3 in amino acids: CASSEQEYTEAFF. The CDR3 region has the DNA TGTGCCAGCAGCGAACAGGAGTATACTGAAGCTTTCTTT.

V is TRBV6-6 and J is TRBJ2-7; 12 bases fit TRBD2. The CDR3 is 15 residues long. In germline, CDR1 is MNHNY, CDR2 SVGAGI (reference sequence). With V trimmed by 8 bases and J by 2 bases, 7 bases remained unmatched. The CDR3 is CASGLLAGGTYEQYF. The CDR3 DNA reads as TGTGCCAGCGGCTTACTAGCGGGAGGTACCTACGAGCAGTACTTC.

This chain uses TRBV11-3 with TRBJ2-5; D gene uncertain. The germline gives CDR1 SGHNT, CDR2 YENEEA. CDR3 length: 12 amino acids. The V and J ends lost 5 bases and 7 bases respectively, with 11 bases between them. The CDR3 bases are TGTGCCAGCAGCCCCCCCGGTGGGACCCAGTACTTC. It yields the protein CASSPPGGTQYF.

The chain carries TRBV5-1 and TRBJ2-5; D is unresolved. CDR1 and CDR2 from the germline V gene are SGHRS and YFSETQ. Trimming removed 0 bases from V and 1 base from J, with 16 bases in between. This CDR3 has 17 residues. As DNA, the CDR3 is TGCGCCAGCAGCTTGGCCGGGTTGTGGCCGATCCAAGAGACCCAGTACTTC. This codes for CASSLAGLWPIQETQYF.

The table lists this clone with a few counts. The chain carries TRBV28 and TRBJ2-1; D is ambiguous. Germline CDR1 is MDHEN and CDR2 is SYDVKM. This CDR3 region has 12 residues. Trimming removed 6 bases at V and 10 bases at J, with 13 bases between. For the CDR3, the DNA is TGTGCCAGCAGCCTCCGCGGCCACGAGCAGTTCTTC. As protein: CASSLRGHEQFF.

This chain joins TRBV29-1 and TRBJ1-1; no definite D call. Germline CDR1 is SQVTM and CDR2 is ANQGSEA. V was pared by 4 bases and J by 3 bases, with 27 bases between. The CDR3 extends over 18 amino acids. The CDR3: CSVVTRESVHSGYTEAFF. CDR3 bases: TGCAGCGTTGTGACTAGGGAATCAGTCCACTCGGGTTACACTGAAGCTTTCTTT.

The chain employs TRBV6-1 and TRBJ1-3, with unresolved D. Germline V CDR1 and CDR2: MNHNS, SASEGT. The germline V and J ends were trimmed by 8 bases and 0 bases, with 8 bases remaining between them. The CDR3 is 13 amino acids. The DNA for the CDR3 is TGTGCCAGCGGACTGTTCTCTGGAAACACCATATATTTT. It specifies CASGLFSGNTIYF.

The chain employs TRBV2 and TRBJ2-7; possible D gene TRBD1, 6 bases. V was trimmed by 6 bases and J by 9 bases, leaving 12 bases between them. The length of the CDR3 is 11 residues. Germline CDR1 and CDR2: SNHLY and FYNNEI. CDR3 region: CASSPDRPQYF. The CDR3 region has the DNA TGTGCCAGCAGCCCGGACAGACCGCAGTACTTC. Full variable domain (missing parts from reference TRBV2 and TRBJ2-7): EPEVTQTPSHQVTQMGQEVILRCVPISNHLYFYWYRQILGQKVEFLVSFYNNEISEKSEIFDDQFSVERPDGSNFTLKIRSTKLEDSAMYFCASSPDRPQYFGPGTRLTVT.

This clone was detected only once. The rearrangement joins TRBV7-9 to TRBJ1-2; TRBD1 might be the D (6 bases). The CDR3 is 15 amino acids. Germline V lookup: CDR1 SEHNR, CDR2 FQNEAQ (reference sequence). Trimming left V 2 bases short and J 8 bases short, with 18 bases between. The CDR3 sequence is CASSLSAGTPGGYTF. The CDR3 coding sequence is TGTGCCAGCAGCTTAAGTGCCGGGACACCTGGCGGCTACACCTTC.

V usage is TRBV11-2 and J usage is TRBJ2-1, with 12 positions matching TRBD2. Per germline, CDR1 SGHAT and CDR2 FQNNGV. The trim removed 7 bases at V and 9 bases at J, leaving 16 bases unmatched. The CDR3 has 17 amino acids. The CDR3 reads CASNAAWASGRVSEQFF. In nucleotides, the CDR3 is TGTGCCAGCAACGCCGCCTGGGCTAGCGGGAGGGTGAGTGAGCAGTTCTTC.

The sample holds a few counts of this clone. The chain employs TRBV5-5 and TRBJ2-2, with 7 bases lining up with TRBD1. The trim removed 6 bases at V and 5 bases at J, leaving 10 bases unmatched. The CDR3 sequence is 15 residues long. Germline-derived CDR1 and CDR2 are SGHKS and YYEKEE (reference sequence). The DNA of the CDR3 is TGTGCCAGCACCCCGGGCAGGGGGTTAACCGGGGAGCTGTTTTTT. Protein: CASTPGRGLTGELFF. The full variable domain, in which reference TRBV5-5 and TRBJ2-2 provide the parts outside the CDR3, is DAGVTQSPTHLIKTRGQQVTLRCSPISGHKSVSWYQQVLGQGPQFIFQYYEKEERGRGNFPDRFSARQFPNYSSELNVNALLLGDSALYLCASTPGRGLTGELFFGEGSRLTVL.

The chain joins TRBV4-2 to TRBJ2-7, with a weak D call TRBD2 (5 bases). V was clipped by 1 base and J by 0 bases, with 10 bases between them. The CDR3 sequence is 15 residues long. Germline CDR1 reads LGHNA; CDR2 reads YNFKEQ. The CDR3 here is CASSQAAGLSYEQYF. CDR3 DNA sequence: TGTGCCAGCAGCCAAGCTGCGGGCCTCTCCTACGAGCAGTACTTC.

This clone was seen only once. V usage is TRBV28 and J usage is TRBJ2-5; tentative D call: TRBD1 (7 bases). Germline V gives CDR1 MDHEN, CDR2 SYDVKM. The CDR3 extends over 15 amino acids. Trimming removed 4 bases at V and 5 bases at J, with 17 bases between. CDR3 sequence: CASSSPPGGRETQYF. The DNA of the CDR3 is TGTGCCAGCAGTTCACCACCAGGGGGGCGGGAGACCCAGTACTTC.

CDR3 sequence: CATRLGAGELFF. CDR3 in DNA: TGTGCCACCCGGTTAGGGGCCGGGGAGCTGTTTTTT. This chain uses TRBV19 with TRBJ2-2, with D possibly TRBD1 on 5 matching bases. Per germline, CDR1 LNHDA and CDR2 SQIVND (reference sequence). The CDR3 loop spans 12 amino acids. Between the trimmed V and J ends, which lost 10 bases and 6 bases, there was a span of 12 bases. The variable domain in full, with the rest retrieved from reference TRBV19 and TRBJ2-2, is DGGITQSPKYLFRKEGQNVTLSCEQNLNHDAMYWYRQDPGQGLRLIYYSQIVNDFQKGDIAEGYSVSREKKESFPLTVTSAQKNPTAFYLCATRLGAGELFFGEGSRLTVL.

The rearrangement joins TRBV2 to TRBJ2-2, with D maybe TRBD2 (5 bases). V lost 7 bases, J lost 3 bases, and 12 bases lay in between. Germline V CDR1 and CDR2: SNHLY, FYNNEI. The CDR3 spans 14 residues. CDR3 region: CASIPSGYTGELFF. The CDR3 DNA reads as TGTGCCAGCATACCTTCGGGGTACACCGGGGAGCTGTTTTTT.